The 13 T cell receptor beta chains below all came from one sample that was sequenced in a study of T-cell memory formation after mild COVID-19 (dated by TCRdb to the early 2020s). Library preparation used 5' RACE. TCRdb records Illumina NovaSeq 6000 as the sequencer. TCRdb reanalyzed the raw reads on its own, using fastp at Q25 for trimming and MiXCR for clone calling, and kept in-frame beta chains. Duplicate CDR3 protein sequences are folded into a single record with the most common DNA and genes. The sample table records fewer than 700,000 distinct CDR3 sequences; more than 15% of these occur just once. The ten largest clones add up to about 12% of the sample. Sequencing was performed on PBMCs or a T cell subset sorted from them (not recorded which). The receptors were gathered from an adult woman who had mild COVID-19 (a few samples of this study predate the infection). The sample titles of this study are shuffled in the database, so cell type and time point are left out; the donor was told from shared clones.

The table lists this clonotype with a few counts. The chain carries TRBV5-6 and TRBJ1-2, with TRBD1 matching over 8 bases. This CDR3 has 15 residues. Trimming removed 4 bases from V and 7 bases from J; junction bases left unmatched: 12. Germline CDR1 is SGHDT and CDR2 is YYEEEE. The CDR3 protein is CASSRARDRRFGYTF. The CDR3 DNA follows: TGTGCCAGCAGCAGAGCCCGGGACAGGAGGTTTGGCTACACCTTC.

The chain links TRBV12-3 or TRBV12-4 to TRBJ1-1; a possible D gene is TRBD1 (6 bases). Trimming stripped 5 bases from V and 7 bases from J, with 17 bases between. This CDR3 has 14 amino acids. CDR3 nucleotides: TGTGCCAGCAGTATTGGGGGGCCCGACGGTGAAGCTTTCTTT. This translates into CASSIGGPDGEAFF.

This clonotype was observed a few times. The rearrangement links TRBV12-3 or TRBV12-4 to TRBJ2-1; the D gene could be TRBD1 or TRBD2 (6 bases each). This CDR3 is built from 14 residues. Between the trimmed V and J ends, which lost 0 bases and 12 bases, there was a span of 15 bases. The CDR3 reads CASSLAGGSGGQFF. DNA for the CDR3: TGTGCCAGCAGTTTAGCGGGGGGCTCCGGCGGGCAGTTCTTC.

This clonotype was recorded a few times. V and J are TRBV6-2 or TRBV6-3 and TRBJ2-2, with 10 bases that match TRBD2. Germline loops: CDR1 MNHEY, CDR2 SVGEGT. After removal of 7 bases from V and 3 bases from J, the junction contained 8 bases not matched to a gene. The length of the CDR3 is 16 residues. This chain's CDR3 is CASKSAAGGYTGELFF. CDR3 nucleotides: TGTGCCAGCAAGTCGGCAGCGGGAGGGTACACCGGGGAGCTGTTTTTT.

The rearrangement links TRBV10-3 to TRBJ1-1; a weak D match, TRBD1 (5 bases). V was pared by 0 bases and J by 10 bases, with 15 bases between. The CDR3 contains 14 residues. Germline V gives CDR1 ENHRY, CDR2 SYGVKD. The CDR3 coding sequence is TGTGCCATCAGTGAGTCAGGTGGGATTGGGGCAGCTTTCTTT. Translating it yields CAISESGGIGAAFF.

The chain is built from TRBV12-3 or TRBV12-4 and TRBJ1-4; the D gene is possibly TRBD1 (5 bases). Between the trimmed V and J ends, which lost 6 bases and 7 bases, there was a span of 24 bases. There are 17 residues in the CDR3. CDR3 bases: TGTGCCAGCAGCACGGGCATGGCCTGGGGGGACGGTGAAAAACTGTTTTTT. This sequence encodes CASSTGMAWGDGEKLFF.

This clonotype was counted a few times. This sequence joins TRBV7-9 and TRBJ2-5; D tentatively reads TRBD1 or TRBD2 (5 bases each). Trimming pared 3 bases from V and 1 base from J, leaving 18 bases between. CDR3 length: 17 residues. CDR1 is SEHNR and CDR2 is FQNEAQ in the germline V gene (reference sequence). CDR3 amino acids: CASSLWLGTAIQETQYF. DNA of the CDR3: TGTGCCAGCAGCTTGTGGCTGGGGACGGCCATCCAAGAGACCCAGTACTTC.

The chain combines TRBV6-6 with TRBJ2-5, with TRBD1 as a possible D gene (6 bases). Trimming stripped 6 bases from V and 2 bases from J, with 16 bases between. This CDR3 is 15 amino acids long. In germline, CDR1 is MNHNY, CDR2 SVGAGI (reference sequence). The chain's CDR3 is CASSPLGGRQETQYF. The CDR3 DNA is TGTGCCAGCAGCCCCCTAGGGGGACGTCAAGAGACCCAGTACTTC.

In its sample, this clonotype was seen a few times. V is TRBV6-5 and J is TRBJ2-7; 10 positions match TRBD1. The CDR3 spans 15 residues. After removal of 2 bases from V and 4 bases from J, the junction contained 5 bases not matched to a gene. Per the germline V gene, CDR1 is MNHEY and CDR2 is SVGAGI. CDR3 amino acids: CASSYLGQGRYEQYF. The CDR3 DNA follows: TGTGCCAGCAGTTACCTGGGACAGGGGAGGTACGAGCAGTACTTC.

This clonotype was observed a single time. This clone may be a read error of a much larger clone one base away. The chain has TRBV5-1 and TRBJ2-4; 8 nucleotides align to TRBD1. Germline CDR1 and CDR2: SGHRS and YFSETQ. The length of the CDR3 is 14 residues. CDR3 loop: CASSPTGEKDILYF. As DNA, the CDR3 is TGCGCCAGCAGCCCGACAGGGGAGAAGGACATTCTGTACTTC.

This clonotype was observed many times. V is TRBV7-8 and J is TRBJ2-3; TRBD2 might be the D (6 bases). Germline CDR1 SGHVS, CDR2 FQNEAQ. Trimming removed 2 bases from V and 5 bases from J, with 20 bases in between. This CDR3 is 17 amino acids long. The CDR3 bases are TGTGCCAGCAGCTTACAGACCGGGAGAGGGATGGGAGATACGCAGTATTTT. Its translation is CASSLQTGRGMGDTQYF.

This clonotype turned up a few times. The gene calls are TRBV7-6 and TRBJ2-7, with D possibly called TRBD1 or TRBD2 (5 bases each). The length of the CDR3 is 13 residues. CDR1 is SGHVS and CDR2 is FNYEAQ in the germline V gene. Trimming took 6 bases from V and 2 from J, leaving 11 bases between them. CDR3 coding DNA: TGTGCCAGCAGTTACGGGGCCACCTACGAGCAGTACTTC. This sequence encodes CASSYGATYEQYF.

The genes are TRBV5-1 and TRBJ1-1; 10 nucleotides match TRBD1. Germline trimming cut 3 bases from V and 2 bases from J; bases unmatched to any gene: 7. This CDR3 contains 16 residues. CDR1 is SGHRS, CDR2 YFSETQ, per germline. The CDR3 DNA is TGCGCCAGCAGCTGGGGACAGGGGACCCCAAACACTGAAGCTTTCTTT. Its translation is CASSWGQGTPNTEAFF.